This TCR beta chain was recovered during a study of blood T cells in healthy people across ages. Extracted total RNA amounted to at least 5.5 micrograms for each sample. Sample-barcoded 5' priming and a J-beta primer mix drove a second PCR of roughly 7 to 11 cycles. TCRdb re-derived calls from the 5' RACE reads in MiXCR, one entry per CDR3 protein. This table has approximately 780,000 distinct CDR3 sequences, 20% to 30% appearing once. Germline V CDR1 and CDR2: DFQATT, SNEGSKA (reference sequence). The CDR3 loop spans 14 amino acids. Unmatched junction bases numbered 5, after V lost 5 bases and J lost 5 bases. The data were also submitted as part of a second study, on T cells of mothers and their children. As that study records: A few healthy Caucasian mothers and their six children donated.

Source material: blood. The V and J genes are TRBV20-1 and TRBJ2-3, with 12 nucleotides matching TRBD2. This TCR was sampled from a boy between 10 and 17 years old in good health. The CDR3 is CSAATSGGLDTQYF. The DNA for the CDR3 is TGCAGTGCTGCAACTAGCGGGGGGCTAGATACGCAGTATTTT.